What follows are 27 T cell receptor beta chains derived from one specimen sequenced in a study of blood T cell repertoires in COVID-19. Some clones are missing from TCRdb's copy, which holds only in-frame ones; the method was immunoSEQ multiplex PCR. The profile shows about 140,000 clones, 80% to 85% of them singletons. The specimen sequenced was peripheral blood. The source of these receptors is a human donor in a cohort sampled during active COVID-19.

CDR3 protein: CASGLSGGNQPQHF. CDR3 bases: TGTGCTAGTGGTTTGAGCGGGGGCAATCAGCCCCAGCATTTT. The chain is built from TRBV12-5 and TRBJ1-5; D unclear. The CDR3 runs 14 residues. Looked up from germline, CDR1 is LGHNT and CDR2 is FRNRAP. V was clipped by 2 bases and J by 2 bases, with 7 bases between them.

The CDR3: CASSYGQGNTGELFF. CDR3 nucleotides: TGTGCCAGCAGTTACGGGCAGGGGAACACCGGGGAGCTGTTTTTT. The chain employs TRBV6-5 and TRBJ2-2; D might be TRBD1 (5 bases). In germline, CDR1 is MNHEY, CDR2 SVGAGI. The CDR3 loop spans 15 amino acids. The V and J ends lost 2 bases and 1 base respectively, with 8 bases between them.

There are a few counts of this clone. The CDR3 coding sequence is TGCGCCAGCAGCCAAAACTGGGCCTCCTACGAGCAGTACTTC. Its translation: CASSQNWASYEQYF. The chain employs TRBV4-1 and TRBJ2-7; D remains unclear. There are 14 residues in the CDR3. The ends were cut back, 2 bases at V and 0 bases at J, with 8 bases in the middle. The germline V gene has CDR1 MGHRA and CDR2 YSYEKL.

Regarding this clone: Because the CDR3's place on the DNA is in doubt, the DNA is left out and the CDR3 is given as listed by TCRdb. This chain connects TRBV6-5 to TRBJ1-1; TRBD1, the table's D call, was not compared with the DNA. The CDR3 spans 14 residues, counting both ends. Germline assignment: CDR1 MNHEY and CDR2 SVGAGI. The chain's CDR3 is CASSSSQMNTEAFF.

The chain recombines TRBV6-5 with TRBJ2-3; 7 bases agree with TRBD2. Looked up from germline, CDR1 is MNHEY and CDR2 is SVGAGI. The junction had 9 bases not matched to a gene; V was cut back by 9 bases and J by 0 bases. The CDR3 loop spans 15 amino acids. CDR3 loop: CASRLSGASTDTQYF. The CDR3 DNA sequence: TGTGCCAGTAGATTAAGCGGGGCTAGCACAGATACGCAGTATTTT.

The chain combines TRBV5-4 with TRBJ1-4, with 8 bases fitting TRBD1. Germline V gene sequence: CDR1 SGHNT, CDR2 YYREEE (reference sequence). The CDR3 is made up of 14 amino acids. Germline trimming cut 4 bases from V and 7 bases from J; bases unmatched to any gene: 6. CDR3 nucleotide sequence: TGTGCCAGCAGCCCGACAGGGGTGGGTGAAAAACTGTTTTTT. Translated: CASSPTGVGEKLFF.

This chain uses TRBV6-6 with TRBJ1-3, with 7 bases that match TRBD1. Germline CDR1 is MNHNY and CDR2 is SVGAGI (reference sequence). Trimming at V came to 0 bases and at J to 4 bases, leaving 3 bases not matched to a gene. The length of the CDR3 is 15 residues. In DNA form, the CDR3 reads TGTGCCAGCAGTTACTCGACAGGGAACGGAAACACCATATATTTT. It specifies CASSYSTGNGNTIYF.

This clone was observed once. The chain joins TRBV19 to TRBJ2-5, with D possibly matching TRBD2 (6 bases). The V gene's germline CDR1 is LNHDA and CDR2 SQIVND (reference sequence). V was trimmed by 3 bases and J by 1 base, leaving 9 bases between them. There are 14 residues in the CDR3. The DNA for the CDR3 is TGTGCCAGTAGTATTGGAGGGGCCCAAGAGACCCAGTACTTC. It translates to CASSIGGAQETQYF.

This clone was observed a few times. The V and J genes are TRBV19 and TRBJ2-7; maybe TRBD1 (6 bases). Germline V lookup: CDR1 LNHDA, CDR2 SQIVND (reference sequence). This CDR3 is built from 14 residues. Trimming cost V 6 bases and J 6 bases, with 18 bases left between them. For the CDR3, the DNA is TGTGCCAGTAGCCCAGGGGAACGGGTACGCGAGCAGTACTTC. It translates to CASSPGERVREQYF.

The chain has TRBV3-1 (or the pseudogene TRBV3-2) and TRBJ2-3, with 10 positions matching TRBD2. Trimming removed 0 bases from V and 4 bases from J; junction bases left unmatched: 4. Looked up from germline, CDR1 is LGHDT and CDR2 is YNNKEL (reference sequence). The CDR3 runs to 16 residues. The CDR3 DNA reads as TGTGCCAGCAGCCAAGAGAGAGCGGGGGGGGCAGATACGCAGTATTTT. It codes for CASSQERAGGADTQYF.

This clone was recorded once. The V gene is TRBV5-1, the J gene TRBJ1-4, with 9 bases lining up with TRBD1. CDR1 is SGHRS and CDR2 is YFSETQ in the germline V gene. V dropped 0 bases and J dropped 8; count of bases not matched to a gene: 8. The CDR3 extends over 16 amino acids. The CDR3 bases are TGCGCCAGCAGCTTGGGCGGACAGGGGAAGGAGGAAAAACTGTTTTTT. Translating it yields CASSLGGQGKEEKLFF.

The rearrangement links TRBV28 to TRBJ1-6; D not certain. The V and J ends lost 1 base and 4 bases respectively, with 5 bases between them. Germline CDR1 is MDHEN and CDR2 is SYDVKM. The CDR3 is made up of 14 amino acids. The CDR3 nucleotides are TGTGCCAGCAGTTTATTCCGTTATAATTCACCCCTCCACTTT. Protein sequence: CASSLFRYNSPLHF.

This clone showed up just once. V usage is TRBV11-3 and J usage is TRBJ2-7, with TRBD1 as a possible D gene (5 bases). CDR1 is SGHNT, CDR2 YENEEA, per germline. This CDR3 has 13 amino acids. V dropped 5 bases and J dropped 3 bases, with 11 bases sitting between them. CDR3 protein: CASSPGHIYEQYF. In DNA, the CDR3 is TGTGCCAGCAGCCCCGGACACATCTACGAGCAGTACTTC. Combining the CDR3 with reference TRBV11-3 and TRBJ2-7 gives the whole variable domain EAGVVQSPRYKIIEKKQPVAFWCNPISGHNTLYWYLQNLGQGPELLIRYENEEAVDDSQLPKDRFSAERLKGVDSTLKIQPAELGDSAVYLCASSPGHIYEQYFGPGTRLTVT.

J is TRBJ2-7 and V is TRBV9; weak D call: TRBD1 (6 bases). Trimming left V 2 bases short and J 2 bases short, with 14 bases between. CDR1 is SGDLS and CDR2 is YYNGEE in the germline V gene. The CDR3 runs 15 residues. The CDR3 sequence: CASSVLPDRTYEQYF. The CDR3 DNA sequence: TGTGCCAGCAGCGTCCTTCCGGACAGAACCTACGAGCAGTACTTC.

The V and J genes are TRBV5-1 and TRBJ1-5, with D unclear. The CDR3 loop spans 16 amino acids. Germline-derived CDR1 and CDR2 are SGHRS and YFSETQ. Between the trimmed V and J ends, which lost 0 bases and 2 bases, there was a span of 12 bases. The DNA for the CDR3 is TGCGCCAGCAGCTTGGGGGAGATTATGGGCAATCAGCCCCAGCATTTT. Residues: CASSLGEIMGNQPQHF. Together with reference TRBV5-1 and TRBJ1-5, the CDR3 gives the full variable domain: KAGVTQTPRYLIKTRGQQVTLSCSPISGHRSVSWYQQTPGQGLQFLFEYFSETQRNKGNFPGRFSGRQFSNSRSEMNVSTLELGDSALYLCASSLGEIMGNQPQHFGDGTRLSIL.

Written as DNA, the CDR3 is TGTGCCAGCTCAAAAGCGGGGGGAGTCTACAATGAGCAGTTCTTC. It codes for CASSKAGGVYNEQFF. The chain joins TRBV18 to TRBJ2-1; 9 bases are shared with TRBD2. Trimming cost V 5 bases and J 3 bases; bases outside gene matches: 5. The germline gives CDR1 KGHSH, CDR2 LQKENI. The CDR3 runs 15 residues.

The J gene is TRBJ1-1, the V gene TRBV2; D is undetermined. The CDR3 runs 16 residues. The V gene's germline CDR1 is SNHLY and CDR2 FYNNEI. The V gene lost 7 bases and the J gene lost 4 bases, with 22 bases spanning the gap. This CDR3 is CASIPEASPRGTEAFF. The CDR3 nucleotides read TGTGCCAGCATCCCCGAGGCCTCTCCCCGTGGCACTGAAGCTTTCTTT.

The chain couples TRBV5-6 to TRBJ1-1; the D gene is possibly TRBD1 (6 bases). This CDR3 is built from 15 residues. V was cut by 3 bases and J by 1 base, with 13 bases left in between. CDR1 is SGHDT and CDR2 is YYEEEE in the germline V gene. DNA of the CDR3: TGTGCCAGCAGCTCCAGGGACACGTCGAACACTGAAGCTTTCTTT. Translated, it gives CASSSRDTSNTEAFF. Full variable domain (outside the CDR3, taken from reference TRBV5-6 and TRBJ1-1): DAGVTQSPTHLIKTRGQQVTLRCSPKSGHDTVSWYQQALGQGPQFIFQYYEEEERQRGNFPDRFSGHQFPNYSSELNVNALLLGDSALYLCASSSRDTSNTEAFFGQGTRLTVV.

The chain carries TRBV6-5 and TRBJ1-3; D remains unclear. The length of the CDR3 is 14 residues. V lost 7 bases, J lost 0 bases, and 10 bases lay in between. Germline V gene lookup returns CDR1 MNHEY and CDR2 SVGAGI. The CDR3 DNA sequence: TGTGCCAGCAAGATGGGCCACTCTGGAAACACCATATATTTT. Its protein is CASKMGHSGNTIYF.

The chain combines TRBV6-5 with TRBJ1-2; D unresolved. CDR3 length: 13 residues. CDR1 MNHEY and CDR2 SVGAGI come from the germline V gene. The ends were cut back, 6 bases at V and 3 bases at J, with 11 bases in the middle. The CDR3 nucleotides read TGTGCCAGCAGCAGATCAGGCTACTATGGCTACACCTTC. It translates to CASSRSGYYGYTF.

DNA of the CDR3: TGTGCCAGCAGTCCCGGACAGGGTACGGCGGGAAAACTGTTTTTT. This codes for CASSPGQGTAGKLFF. The chain is built from TRBV6-5 and TRBJ1-4, with 8 positions matching TRBD1. J lost 10 bases, V lost 5 bases, and 12 bases had no gene match. This CDR3 has 15 amino acids. Germline assignment: CDR1 MNHEY and CDR2 SVGAGI.

This clone has a single count. The V call is TRBV19, the J call TRBJ2-1; TRBD2 matches at 9 bases. Germline loops: CDR1 LNHDA, CDR2 SQIVND (reference sequence). The CDR3 is made up of 15 amino acids. V gave up 2 bases and J gave up 5 bases; unmatched junction bases: 4. This chain's CDR3 is CASSIMSGGNNEQFF. CDR3 nucleotide sequence: TGTGCCAGTAGTATAATGAGCGGGGGGAACAATGAGCAGTTCTTC.

The chain links TRBV28 to TRBJ2-1; 8 bases map to TRBD2. The CDR3 is made up of 14 amino acids. The junction had 9 bases not matched to a gene; V was cut back by 10 bases and J by 4 bases. CDR1 is MDHEN and CDR2 is SYDVKM in the germline V gene. The CDR3 coding sequence is TGTGCCACTTCCGGGGGGGGGACGTACAATGAGCAGTTCTTC. Its protein is CATSGGGTYNEQFF.

The rearrangement links TRBV2 to TRBJ2-1; D perhaps matches TRBD1 (6 bases). The germline gives CDR1 SNHLY, CDR2 FYNNEI. The CDR3 extends over 15 amino acids. The V and J ends lost 4 bases and 4 bases respectively, with 14 bases between them. The CDR3 DNA is TGTGCCAGCAGTGGATTGACAGGAGCTTACAATGAGCAGTTCTTC. This codes for CASSGLTGAYNEQFF.

CDR3 loop: CASSPGLRNTEAFF. For the CDR3, the DNA is TGTGCCAGCAGTCCAGGTCTGAGAAACACTGAAGCTTTCTTT. The chain has TRBV27 and TRBJ1-1; D call uncertain. The CDR3 spans 14 residues. Germline CDR1 and CDR2: MNHEY and SMNVEV (reference sequence). Trimming pared 5 bases from V and 2 bases from J, leaving 12 bases between.

CDR3 region: CASRVAGADEQFF. In DNA, the CDR3 is TGCGCCAGCAGAGTAGCGGGGGCGGATGAGCAGTTCTTC. J is TRBJ2-1 and V is TRBV10-2; 9 positions match TRBD2. Looked up from germline, CDR1 is WSHSY and CDR2 is SAAADI. This CDR3 spans 13 amino acids. V shed 6 bases and J 8 bases; nucleotides not matched to a gene: 5.

V gene TRBV7-2 combines with J gene TRBJ2-2; D is perhaps TRBD1 (6 bases). The germline gives CDR1 SGHTA, CDR2 FQGNSA. The CDR3 consists of 15 residues. With 1 base removed from V and 2 bases from J, the gap between germline ends came to 8 bases. The DNA for the CDR3 is TGTGCCAGCAGCTTAGTCAGGGGAAACACCGGGGAGCTGTTTTTT. Translation: CASSLVRGNTGELFF.